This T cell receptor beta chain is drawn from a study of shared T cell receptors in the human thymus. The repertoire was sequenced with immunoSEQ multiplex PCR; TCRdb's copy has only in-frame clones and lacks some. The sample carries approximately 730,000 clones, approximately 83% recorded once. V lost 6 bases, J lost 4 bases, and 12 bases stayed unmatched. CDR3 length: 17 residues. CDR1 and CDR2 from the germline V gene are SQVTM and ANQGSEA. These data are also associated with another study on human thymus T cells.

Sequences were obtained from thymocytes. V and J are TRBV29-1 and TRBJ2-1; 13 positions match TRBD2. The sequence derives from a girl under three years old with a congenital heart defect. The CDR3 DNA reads TGCAGCGTCGCTACTAGCGGGGGGGCAATTTTGTACAATGAGCAGTTCTTC. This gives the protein CSVATSGGAILYNEQFF.